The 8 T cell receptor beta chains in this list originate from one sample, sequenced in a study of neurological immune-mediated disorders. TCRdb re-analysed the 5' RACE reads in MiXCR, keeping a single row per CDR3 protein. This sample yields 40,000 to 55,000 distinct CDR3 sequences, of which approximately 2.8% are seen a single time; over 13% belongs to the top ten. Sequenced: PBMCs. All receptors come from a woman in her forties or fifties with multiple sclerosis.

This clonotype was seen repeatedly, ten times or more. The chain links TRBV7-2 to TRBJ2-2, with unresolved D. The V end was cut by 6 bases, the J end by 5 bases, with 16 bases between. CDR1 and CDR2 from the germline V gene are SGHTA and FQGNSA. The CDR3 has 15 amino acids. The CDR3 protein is CASSPTDTRTGELFF. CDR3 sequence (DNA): TGTGCCAGCAGTCCGACCGACACGAGGACCGGGGAGCTGTTTTTT.

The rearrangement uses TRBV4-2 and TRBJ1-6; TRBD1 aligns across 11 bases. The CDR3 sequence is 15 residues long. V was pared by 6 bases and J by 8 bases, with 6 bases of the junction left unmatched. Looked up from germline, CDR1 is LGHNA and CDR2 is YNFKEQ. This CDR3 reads CASRQPGQGDSPLHF. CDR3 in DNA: TGTGCCAGCAGACAACCGGGACAGGGGGATTCACCCCTCCACTTT.

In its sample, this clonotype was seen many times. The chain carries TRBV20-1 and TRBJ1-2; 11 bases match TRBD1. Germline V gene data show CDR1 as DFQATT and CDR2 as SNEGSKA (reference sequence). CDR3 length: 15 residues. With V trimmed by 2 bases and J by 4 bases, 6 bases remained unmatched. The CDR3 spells CSARPGQGVVYGYTF. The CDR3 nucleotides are TGCAGTGCTAGACCGGGACAGGGGGTAGTCTATGGCTACACCTTC.

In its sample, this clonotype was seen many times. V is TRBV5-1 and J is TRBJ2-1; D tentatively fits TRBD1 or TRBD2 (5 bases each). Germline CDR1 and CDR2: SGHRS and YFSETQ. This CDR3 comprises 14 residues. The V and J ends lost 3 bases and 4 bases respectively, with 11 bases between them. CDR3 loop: CASSSRDHYNEQFF. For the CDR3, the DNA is TGCGCCAGCAGCTCCCGGGACCATTACAATGAGCAGTTCTTC.

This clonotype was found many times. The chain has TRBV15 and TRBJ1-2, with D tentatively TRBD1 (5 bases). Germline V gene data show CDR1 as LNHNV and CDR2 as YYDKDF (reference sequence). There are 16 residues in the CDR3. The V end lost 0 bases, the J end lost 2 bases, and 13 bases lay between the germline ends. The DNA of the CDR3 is TGTGCCACCAGCAGAGATCCGGGGCTTAAAAACTATGGCTACACCTTC. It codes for CATSRDPGLKNYGYTF.

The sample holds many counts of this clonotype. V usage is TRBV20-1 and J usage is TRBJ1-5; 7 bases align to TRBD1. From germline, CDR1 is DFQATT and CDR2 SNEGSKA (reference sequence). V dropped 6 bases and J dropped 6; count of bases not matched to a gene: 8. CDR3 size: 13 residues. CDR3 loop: CSASTGEGQPQHF. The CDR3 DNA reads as TGCAGTGCCAGTACAGGGGAAGGTCAGCCCCAGCATTTT.

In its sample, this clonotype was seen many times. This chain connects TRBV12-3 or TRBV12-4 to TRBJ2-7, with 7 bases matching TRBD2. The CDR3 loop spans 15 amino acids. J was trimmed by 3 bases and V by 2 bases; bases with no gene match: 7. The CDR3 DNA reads TGTGCCAGCAGTTTAACGTCTAGCGGCCTCTACGAGCAGTACTTC. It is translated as CASSLTSSGLYEQYF.

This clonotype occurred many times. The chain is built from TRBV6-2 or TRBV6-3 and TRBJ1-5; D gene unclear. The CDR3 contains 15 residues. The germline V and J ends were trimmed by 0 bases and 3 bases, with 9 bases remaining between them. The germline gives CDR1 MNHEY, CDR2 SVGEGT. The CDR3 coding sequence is TGTGCCAGCAGTTACTCCGGGCAGCTCAATCAGCCCCAGCATTTT. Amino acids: CASSYSGQLNQPQHF.